These 15 T cell receptor beta chains share one sample of origin, sequenced in a study of shared clonotypes between healthy human individuals (dated by TCRdb to between 2020 and 2021). Library creation used the immunoSEQ multiplex PCR assay. The clones in this table, taken by TCRdb from immuneACCESS, are in-frame only. Not every clone is retained; where verified, under half of the shortfall comes from an unresolved V gene, and the cause of the rest is unknown. This sample comprises approximately 320,000 clones, around 67% of them detected only once. Jointly, the top ten make up 10% to 13% of the sample. The specimen was memory CD4+ T cells sorted from blood. The meaning of the sample's cell subset or site label: CD45RA-negative fraction. These receptors originate from a man aged 25 to 40 in good health.

The chain recombines TRBV7-8 with TRBJ2-3; D is unclear. Germline CDR1 and CDR2: SGHVS and FQNEAQ. V was cut by 5 bases and J by 0 bases, with 12 bases left in between. This CDR3 has 15 residues. The CDR3 DNA reads as TGTGCCAGCAGCCCTGGCTATCTTAGCACAGATACGCAGTATTTT. Encoded protein: CASSPGYLSTDTQYF.

The sample holds one count of this clone. V gene TRBV2 combines with J gene TRBJ2-3; TRBD2 matches 16 bases. Germline V gene data show CDR1 as SNHLY and CDR2 as FYNNEI. Unmatched junction bases numbered 7, after V lost 0 bases and J lost 7 bases. The CDR3 loop spans 18 amino acids. The CDR3 DNA reads as TGTGCCAGCAGTGAAGCCGGGACTAGCGGGAGGGTTTGGAATACGCAGTATTTT. This sequence encodes CASSEAGTSGRVWNTQYF.

The rearrangement uses TRBV5-6 and TRBJ2-7; unclear D gene. Per the germline V gene, CDR1 is SGHDT and CDR2 is YYEEEE. The CDR3 contains 13 residues. The V and J ends lost 4 bases and 3 bases respectively, with 11 bases between them. The CDR3 protein is CASSSLHYYEQYF. CDR3 DNA sequence: TGTGCCAGCAGCAGCCTCCACTACTACGAGCAGTACTTC.

The V gene is TRBV7-3, the J gene TRBJ2-2; D is unclear. The V and J ends lost 2 bases and 0 bases respectively, with 13 bases between them. Germline V gives CDR1 SGHTA, CDR2 FQGTGA. The CDR3 runs 17 residues. The CDR3 DNA sequence: TGTGCCAGCAGCTTACTGGCTGCCCACGCGAACACCGGGGAGCTGTTTTTT. It codes for CASSLLAAHANTGELFF.

The chain links TRBV19 to TRBJ2-2; 8 bases map to TRBD1. Germline CDR1 is LNHDA and CDR2 is SQIVND (reference sequence). The CDR3 has 15 amino acids. The ends lost 7 bases at V and 6 bases at J; junction bases unmatched: 10. The CDR3 nucleotides are TGTGCCAGTAATTTCCCACAGGGGGGTTCCGGGGAGCTGTTTTTT. Translation gives CASNFPQGGSGELFF.

V is TRBV5-4 and J is TRBJ2-7; 8 bases match TRBD2. CDR3 length: 15 residues. V lost 0 bases to trimming and J lost 3 bases; unmatched junction nucleotides: 5. From germline, CDR1 is SGHNT and CDR2 YYREEE (reference sequence). CDR3 nucleotides: TGTGCCAGCAGCTTGGGTGGGCGGGGGGACTACGAGCAGTACTTC. It yields the protein CASSLGGRGDYEQYF.

This clone appeared once. The V and J genes are TRBV28 and TRBJ2-2; D may be TRBD1 (5 bases). The germline CDR1 and CDR2 sequences are MDHEN and SYDVKM. The CDR3 contains 15 residues. Trimming took off 6 bases at V and 1 base at J, with 12 bases between the two ends. The CDR3 protein is CASSSQGQNTGELFF. Written as DNA, the CDR3 is TGTGCCAGCAGCTCTCAGGGCCAGAACACCGGGGAGCTGTTTTTT. The entire variable domain, with the rest obtained from reference TRBV28 and TRBJ2-2, is as follows: DVKVTQSSRYLVKRTGEKVFLECVQDMDHENMFWYRQDPGLGLRLIYFSYDVKMKEKGDIPEGYSVSREKKERFSLILESASTNQTSMYLCASSSQGQNTGELFFGEGSRLTVL.

The chain has TRBV7-9 and TRBJ2-3; 10 bases are a match to TRBD2. Germline assignment: CDR1 SEHNR and CDR2 FQNEAQ (reference sequence). V lost 2 bases, J lost 6 bases, and 14 bases stayed unmatched. This CDR3 region has 18 residues. This CDR3 reads CASSLPPRLSGRKDTQYF. The CDR3 bases are TGTGCCAGCAGCTTACCCCCTCGACTTAGCGGGAGGAAGGATACGCAGTATTTT.

V gene TRBV7-9 combines with J gene TRBJ2-7; D is ambiguous. V lost 5 bases to trimming and J lost 0 bases, with 14 bases between them. Germline V gene lookup returns CDR1 SEHNR and CDR2 FQNEAQ (reference sequence). This CDR3 region has 15 residues. DNA for the CDR3: TGTGCCAGCAGCCATGGACCGCCTTTCTCCTACGAGCAGTACTTC. It is translated as CASSHGPPFSYEQYF.

J is TRBJ2-1 and V is TRBV25-1, with a possible D match to TRBD1 (6 bases). The CDR3 covers 14 residues. Germline values: CDR1 MGHDK, CDR2 SYGVNS. The germline V and J ends were trimmed by 8 bases and 9 bases, with 20 bases remaining between them. CDR3 protein: CASGTTGSRGEQFF. The CDR3 DNA reads TGTGCCAGCGGAACAACAGGGAGCCGTGGTGAGCAGTTCTTC. Drawing the rest from reference TRBV25-1 and TRBJ2-1, the complete variable domain is EADIYQTPRYLVIGTGKKITLECSQTMGHDKMYWYQQDPGMELHLIHYSYGVNSTEKGDLSSESTVSRIRTEHFPLTLESARPSHTSQYLCASGTTGSRGEQFFGPGTRLTVL.

This clone was counted only a few times. The chain employs TRBV11-1 and TRBJ2-7; perhaps D is TRBD1 or TRBD2 (5 bases each). The CDR3 length is 14 residues. Germline lookup yields CDR1 SGHAT and CDR2 FQDESV (reference sequence). V gave up 0 bases and J gave up 3 bases, with 9 bases separating them. CDR3 nucleotides: TGTGCCAGCAGCTTAGCGGGGGTGCACTACGAGCAGTACTTC. This sequence encodes CASSLAGVHYEQYF.

The rearrangement joins TRBV7-9 to TRBJ2-1, with 7 nucleotides matching TRBD2. This CDR3 contains 15 residues. Germline trimming cut 5 bases from V and 7 bases from J; bases unmatched to any gene: 11. Germline V gives CDR1 SEHNR, CDR2 FQNEAQ (reference sequence). CDR3 protein: CASSPPGLADNEQFF. As DNA, the CDR3 is TGTGCCAGCAGCCCTCCCGGGCTAGCGGATAATGAGCAGTTCTTC.

The V call is TRBV7-9, the J call TRBJ2-7; D is perhaps TRBD1 (6 bases). The CDR3 has 13 residues. In germline, CDR1 is SEHNR, CDR2 FQNEAQ (reference sequence). V dropped 1 base and J dropped 2 bases, with 6 bases sitting between them. The CDR3 DNA reads TGTGCCAGCAGCTTAGACAGGGCCTACGAGCAGTACTTC. It yields the protein CASSLDRAYEQYF.

The J gene is TRBJ2-5, the V gene TRBV2; D gene unclear. The CDR3 runs to 11 residues. V dropped 5 bases and J dropped 3 bases, with 4 bases sitting between them. Germline lookup yields CDR1 SNHLY and CDR2 FYNNEI. CDR3 sequence reads: CASSLKETQYF. CDR3 DNA sequence: TGTGCCAGCAGTCTAAAAGAGACCCAGTACTTC.

This clone showed up many times. The rearrangement joins TRBV7-2 to TRBJ2-5; D is perhaps TRBD1 or TRBD2 (5 bases each). Trimming cost V 3 bases and J 4 bases, with 12 bases left between them. The germline V gene has CDR1 SGHTA and CDR2 FQGNSA. The CDR3 spans 14 residues. CDR3 sequence reads: CASSFSGQGETQYF. The CDR3 DNA reads TGTGCCAGCAGCTTTTCGGGGCAAGGAGAGACCCAGTACTTC.